The source of this T cell receptor beta chain is a study of T cell changes during pregnancy in multiple sclerosis. Sequenced by immunoSEQ multiplex PCR; TCRdb stores in-frame clones only, minus some. Here the sample spans approximately 60,000 clones, about 90% being singletons. The germline gives CDR1 SEHNR, CDR2 FQNEAQ (reference sequence). CDR3 size: 15 residues. V shed 0 bases, J shed 2 bases, and the junction held 3 bases outside the gene matches. The TCR originated in a female donor with multiple sclerosis, enrolled in a pregnancy study. The material was peripheral blood, obtained in the first trimester of pregnancy. The chain is built from TRBV7-9 and TRBJ2-7; 8 bases fit TRBD2. CDR3 amino acids: CASSLAGLGTYEQYF. In DNA form, the CDR3 reads TGTGCCAGCAGCTTAGCGGGACTAGGTACCTACGAGCAGTACTTC.